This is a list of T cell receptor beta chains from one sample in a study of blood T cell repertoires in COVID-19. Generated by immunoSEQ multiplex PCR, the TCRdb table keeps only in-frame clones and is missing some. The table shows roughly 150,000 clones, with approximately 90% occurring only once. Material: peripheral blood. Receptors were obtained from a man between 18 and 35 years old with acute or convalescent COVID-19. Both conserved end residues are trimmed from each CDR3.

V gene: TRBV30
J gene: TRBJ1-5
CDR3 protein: AWSTAGAWNQPQH

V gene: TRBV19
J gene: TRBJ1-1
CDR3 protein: ASSIDSRNTEAF

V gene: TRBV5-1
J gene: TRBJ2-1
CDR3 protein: ASSSWTSGNNEQF

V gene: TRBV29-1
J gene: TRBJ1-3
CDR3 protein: SVGGGGNTIY

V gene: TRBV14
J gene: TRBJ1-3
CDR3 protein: ASSQVRGSGNTIY

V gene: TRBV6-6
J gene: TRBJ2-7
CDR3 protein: ASSSGGGRYEQY

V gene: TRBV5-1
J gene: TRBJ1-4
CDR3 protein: ASSWGDREELF

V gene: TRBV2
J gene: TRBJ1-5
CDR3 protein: ATKGGTGLSQPQH

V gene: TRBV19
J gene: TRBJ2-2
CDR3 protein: ASSIGQVKQVGELF

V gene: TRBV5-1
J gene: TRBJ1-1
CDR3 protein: ASSVTVNTEAF

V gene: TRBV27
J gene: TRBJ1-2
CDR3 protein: ASSLLARGLGGYT

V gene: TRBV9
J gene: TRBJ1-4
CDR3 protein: ASSAGQGYEKLF

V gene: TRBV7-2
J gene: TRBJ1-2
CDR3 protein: ASSRRDPSTEGYT

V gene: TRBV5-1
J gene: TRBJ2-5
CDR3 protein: ASSLNTGGFQETQY

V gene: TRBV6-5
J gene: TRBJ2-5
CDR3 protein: ASRSGETQY

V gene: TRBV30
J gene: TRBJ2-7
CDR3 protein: AWSVNSLPHEQY

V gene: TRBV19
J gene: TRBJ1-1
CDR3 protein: ASSLYRGDTEAF

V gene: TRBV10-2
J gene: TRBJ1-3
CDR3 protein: ASSELGTMLAGNTIY

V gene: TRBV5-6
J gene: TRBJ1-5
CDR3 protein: ASSLWAGNQPQH

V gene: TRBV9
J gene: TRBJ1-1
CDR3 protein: ASSAHGQGKRTTEAF

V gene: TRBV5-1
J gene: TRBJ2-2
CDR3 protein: ASTYGGQGPTGELF

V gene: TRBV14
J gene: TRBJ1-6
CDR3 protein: ASSQRDRGHDSPLH

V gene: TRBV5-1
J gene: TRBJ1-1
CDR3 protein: ASSPAVGGNTEAF

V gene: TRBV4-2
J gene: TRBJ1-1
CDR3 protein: ASSQDVRRVNTEAF

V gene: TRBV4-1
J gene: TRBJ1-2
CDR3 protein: ASSRGTFNYGYT

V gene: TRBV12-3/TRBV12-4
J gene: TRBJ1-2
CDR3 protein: ASSRRQEYGYT

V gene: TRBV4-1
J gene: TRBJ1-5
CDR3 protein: ASSHTTGNNQPQH

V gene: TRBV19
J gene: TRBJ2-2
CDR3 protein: ATPSANTGELF

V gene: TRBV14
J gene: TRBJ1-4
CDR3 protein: ASSRFTGATNEKLF

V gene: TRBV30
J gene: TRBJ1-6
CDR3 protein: AWSTGQANSPLH

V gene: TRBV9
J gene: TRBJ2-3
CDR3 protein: ASSGARQTSTDTQY

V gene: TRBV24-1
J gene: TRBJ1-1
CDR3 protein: AAQTGSGTEAF

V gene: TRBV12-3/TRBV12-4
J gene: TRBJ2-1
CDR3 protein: ASRTQGNNEQF

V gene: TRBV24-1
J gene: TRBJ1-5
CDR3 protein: ATRGGRDQPQH

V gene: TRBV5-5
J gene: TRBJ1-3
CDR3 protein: ASSSIWGVADTIY

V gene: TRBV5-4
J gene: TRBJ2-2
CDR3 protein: ASSLHREDTGELF

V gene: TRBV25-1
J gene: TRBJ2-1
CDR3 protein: ASSLAGGNYNEQF

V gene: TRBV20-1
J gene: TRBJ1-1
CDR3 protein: SARYTEAF

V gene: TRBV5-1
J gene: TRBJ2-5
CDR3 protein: VSSLPYQETQY

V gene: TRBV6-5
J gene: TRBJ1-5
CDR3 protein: ASGPPNQPQH

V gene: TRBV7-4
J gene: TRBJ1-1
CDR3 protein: ASSLHDRVKTEAF

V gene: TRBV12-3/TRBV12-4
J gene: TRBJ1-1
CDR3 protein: ASSRDSYTEAF

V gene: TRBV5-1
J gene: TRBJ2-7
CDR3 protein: ASSYGTSGASSYEQY

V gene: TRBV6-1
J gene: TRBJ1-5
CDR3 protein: ASSDQFGHISNQPQH

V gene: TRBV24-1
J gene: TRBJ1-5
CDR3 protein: ATSDPRDRFSNQPQH

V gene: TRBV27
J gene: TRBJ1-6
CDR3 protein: ASSLPGPGSPLH

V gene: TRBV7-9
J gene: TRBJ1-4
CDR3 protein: ASSPPGEKLF

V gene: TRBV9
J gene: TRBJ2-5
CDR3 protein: ASSDRVGIMETQY

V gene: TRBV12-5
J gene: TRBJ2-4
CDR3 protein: ASGLVFGQGGKNIQY

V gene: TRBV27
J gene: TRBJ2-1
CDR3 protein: ASSLPGLGYNEQF

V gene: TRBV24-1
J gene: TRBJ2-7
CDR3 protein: ATSQTGGSYEQY

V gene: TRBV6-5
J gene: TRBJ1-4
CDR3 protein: ASSYRGQVNEKLF

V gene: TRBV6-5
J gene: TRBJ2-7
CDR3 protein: ASSRNPGQGYEQY

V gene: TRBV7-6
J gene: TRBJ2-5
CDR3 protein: ASSLHTSGGAGETQY

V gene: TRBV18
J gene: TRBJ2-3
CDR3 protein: ASSEQDLDTQY

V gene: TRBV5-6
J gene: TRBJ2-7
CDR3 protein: ASSPGGGSSYEQY

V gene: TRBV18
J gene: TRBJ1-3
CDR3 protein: ASSPTGTGGGGNTIY